This T cell receptor (beta chain) was sequenced in a study of T-cell memory formation after mild COVID-19. V dropped 2 bases and J dropped 0 bases, with 8 bases sitting between them. The V gene's germline CDR1 is MNHEY and CDR2 SVGAGI. The CDR3 is made up of 15 amino acids. TCRdb analysed the 5' RACE reads with MiXCR anew, one entry per CDR3 protein. The profile covers approximately 340,000 distinct CDR3 sequences, with less than 20% appearing a single time and approximately 20% taken by the ten largest. The source is a man aged 18-30 years who had mild COVID-19 (a few samples of this study predate the infection). Cell type and time point are not known. The chain employs TRBV6-5 and TRBJ1-5; D is uncertain. The sample taken for sequencing was PBMCs or a T cell subset sorted from them (not recorded which). CDR3 DNA: TGTGCCAGCAGTTACAGACCGAATAGCAATCAGCCCCAGCATTTT. Translation: CASSYRPNSNQPQHF.